Following are 2 T cell receptor beta chains from one sample sequenced in a study of blood T cell repertoires in COVID-19. Here immunoSEQ multiplex PCR was the method, and the copy in TCRdb shows in-frame clones only, minus some. The sample includes about 76,000 clones, 80% to 90% of them seen just once. Sequencing was carried out using peripheral blood. These receptors were collected from a woman aged 55-69 years with acute or convalescent COVID-19.

The CDR3 DNA sequence: TGTGCCAGCAGCTTGGAGGGGCTAGGGGAAAAACTGTTTTTT. It yields the protein CASSLEGLGEKLFF. The chain links TRBV5-4 to TRBJ1-4; D possibly corresponds to TRBD1 (5 bases). Germline V gene data show CDR1 as SGHNT and CDR2 as YYREEE (reference sequence). The CDR3 extends over 14 amino acids. V lost 0 bases and J 8 bases, leaving 11 bases between the germline ends.

A few counts support this clone. The junction differs from germline at one of its ends, possibly a read error. The chain joins TRBV7-6 to TRBJ2-1; 11 bases match TRBD2. Germline V gene sequence: CDR1 SGHVS, CDR2 FNYEAQ. The CDR3 spans 16 residues. CDR3 in amino acids: CASSLAGGRLYNEQFF. The CDR3 coding sequence is TGTGCCAGCAGCCTAGCGGGGGGTCGACTTTACAATGAGCAGTTCTTC.